This TCR beta chain was found in a study of T cell repertoires in cytomegalovirus infection. A word on this clonotype: The antigen remains undetermined.

TCRdb re-analysed the reads in MiXCR, keeping a single row per CDR3 protein. The sample contains about 920,000 distinct CDR3 sequences, 30% to 40% of which appear only once. V dropped 1 base and J dropped 3 bases, with 10 bases sitting between them. The CDR3 has 14 amino acids. Germline lookup yields CDR1 MNHEY and CDR2 SMNVEV (reference sequence). The chain joins TRBV27 to TRBJ2-7; D is uncertain. The receptor comes from a human donor in good health (CMV status not recorded). Some clones in this sample may be carry-over from other donors' samples. This specimen consisted of cultured CD8+ T cells from PBMCs, obtained from culture after CMV antigen stimulation. The CDR3: CASSLLLGYYEQYF. The CDR3 DNA is TGTGCCAGCAGTTTATTATTGGGGTACTACGAGCAGTACTTC.